A selection of T cell receptor beta chains follows, all from one sample in a study of OX40 agonist ivuxolimab in advanced cancers. Some clones are missing from TCRdb's copy, which holds only in-frame ones; the method was immunoSEQ multiplex PCR. The sample lists some 81,000 clones, over 75% occurring once. This specimen consisted of CD4+ or CD8+ T cells sorted from blood, obtained in a trial of the OX40 agonist ivuxolimab. These receptors were taken from an adult with an advanced solid tumor such as melanoma, head and neck, liver or kidney cancer. Each CDR3 is given with its conserved first and last residue. D genes are given only for firm matches. Only part of the rows carry a size: once, few, many, or a class if the clone is expanded.

>TRBJ2-5|NA|NA|TRBV18
TGTGCCAGCTCACCTCCCACTATGGGGGTCGAGACCCAGTACTTC
CASSPPTMGVETQYF
>TRBJ1-4|TRBD1|NA|TRBV4-1
TGCGCCAGCAGCCAAGTCCCGGGACAGGGGGCGCGCGAAAAACTGTTTTTT
CASSQVPGQGAREKLFF
>TRBJ2-3|TRBD1|NA|TRBV4-3
TGCGCCAGCAGCCGGTCGGGGGGGACAGGGGTGGATACGCAGTATTTT
CASSRSGGTGVDTQYF
>TRBJ1-6|NA|few|TRBV7-2
TGTGCCAGCAGGTCGACGGCGGATAATTCACCCCTCCACTTT
CASRSTADNSPLHF
>TRBJ1-1|TRBD1|NA|TRBV15
TGTGCCACCAGCAATCGTGCGGGGAGGGGGCACACTGAAGCTTTCTTT
CATSNRAGRGHTEAFF
>TRBJ1-5|NA|NA|TRBV4-1
TGCGCCAGCAGCCAAATACCTGCGGAGCCCCAGCATTTT
CASSQIPAEPQHF
>TRBJ2-5|NA|NA|TRBV5-4
TGTGCCAGCAGCCCCTCCGGGAGCCACGAGACCCAGTACTTC
CASSPSGSHETQYF
>TRBJ2-7|TRBD1|NA|TRBV7-9
TGTGCCAGCAGCCGGGACAGGGGATCCTACGAGCAGTACTTC
CASSRDRGSYEQYF
>TRBJ1-4|NA|NA|TRBV7-2
TGTGCCAGCAGCCAACAGGGTTGGGGAGAAAAACTGTTTTTT
CASSQQGWGEKLFF
>TRBJ2-3|NA|few|TRBV5-8
TGTGCCAGCAGCTTGGGAGGTTATACGCAGTATTTT
CASSLGGYTQYF
>TRBJ2-7|NA|NA|TRBV7-2
TGTGCCAGCGGGGGGACCCCCGCGATGAGGGGGGCCACCTACGAGCAGTACTTC
CASGGTPAMRGATYEQYF
>TRBJ1-2|NA|NA|TRBV4-1
TGCGCCAGCAGCCAAGACCCACGGGGGGAACTATCTAACTATGGCTACACCTTC
CASSQDPRGELSNYGYTF
>TRBJ2-1|TRBD2|NA|TRBV5-4
TGTGCCAGCAGCTCGGGCGGGGGGCGCTTAGGGGAGAGTGAGCAGTTCTTC
CASSSGGGRLGESEQFF
>TRBJ1-4|TRBD1|NA|TRBV7-8
TGTGCCAGCAGCTTTAACAGGGGGTCTAATGAAAAACTGTTTTTT
CASSFNRGSNEKLFF
>TRBJ2-2|TRBD1|NA|TRBV9
TGTGCCAGCACCGGGACAGGGGGCGTTGCCGGGGAGCTGTTTTTT
CASTGTGGVAGELFF
>TRBJ2-7|TRBD1|NA|TRBV7-9
TGTGCCAGCAGCGCCGGACAGGGGTTCTACGAGCAGTACTTC
CASSAGQGFYEQYF
>TRBJ2-7|NA|once|TRBV14
TGTGCCAGCAGCCAAGATTCGGTCAGGCTCTACGAGCAGTACTTC
CASSQDSVRLYEQYF
>TRBJ1-1|NA|NA|TRBV6-5
TGTGCCAGCAGTTACCGGGTCGGAAACACTGAAGCTTTCTTT
CASSYRVGNTEAFF
>TRBJ2-5|NA|NA|TRBV9
TGTGCCAGCAGCCCCCCTAGCGAGGGAGAAGAGACCCAGTACTTC
CASSPPSEGEETQYF
>TRBJ2-2|NA|NA|TRBV5-4
TGTGCCAGCAGCTTGGCTACGGGAATCGGGGAGCTGTTTTTT
CASSLATGIGELFF
>TRBJ1-6|NA|NA|TRBV14
TGTGCCAGCTCCGACAGGAGAAATTCACCCCTCCACTTT
CASSDRRNSPLHF
>TRBJ2-7|NA|few|TRBV5-1
TGCGCCAGCAGCTCCTCTGGGGGCTCCTACGAGCAGTACTTC
CASSSSGGSYEQYF